The source of this T cell receptor (beta chain) is a study of PD-1 blockade in classical Hodgkin lymphoma. Regarding time point: cycle 4 day 1 (C4D1), after five to seven weeks of nivolumab. Relapse after autologous stem cell transplantation occurred in every patient, and brentuximab vedotin exposure varied. The repertoire was sequenced with immunoSEQ multiplex PCR; TCRdb's copy has only in-frame clones and lacks some. This table has tens of thousands of clones, nearly 70% appearing once. Per the germline V gene, CDR1 is SGHRS and CDR2 is YFSETQ. The CDR3 is made up of 17 amino acids. Trimming took off 0 bases at V and 6 bases at J, with 18 bases between the two ends.

The material was peripheral blood mononuclear cells (PBMCs), obtained before the fourth cycle of nivolumab. This TCR came from a human donor with classical Hodgkin lymphoma. The V call is TRBV5-1, the J call TRBJ2-2; perhaps TRBD2 as D (5 bases). This CDR3 is CASSLGGLNPNAGELFF. In nucleotides, the CDR3 is TGCGCCAGCAGCTTGGGAGGGCTCAATCCTAATGCCGGGGAGCTGTTTTTT.